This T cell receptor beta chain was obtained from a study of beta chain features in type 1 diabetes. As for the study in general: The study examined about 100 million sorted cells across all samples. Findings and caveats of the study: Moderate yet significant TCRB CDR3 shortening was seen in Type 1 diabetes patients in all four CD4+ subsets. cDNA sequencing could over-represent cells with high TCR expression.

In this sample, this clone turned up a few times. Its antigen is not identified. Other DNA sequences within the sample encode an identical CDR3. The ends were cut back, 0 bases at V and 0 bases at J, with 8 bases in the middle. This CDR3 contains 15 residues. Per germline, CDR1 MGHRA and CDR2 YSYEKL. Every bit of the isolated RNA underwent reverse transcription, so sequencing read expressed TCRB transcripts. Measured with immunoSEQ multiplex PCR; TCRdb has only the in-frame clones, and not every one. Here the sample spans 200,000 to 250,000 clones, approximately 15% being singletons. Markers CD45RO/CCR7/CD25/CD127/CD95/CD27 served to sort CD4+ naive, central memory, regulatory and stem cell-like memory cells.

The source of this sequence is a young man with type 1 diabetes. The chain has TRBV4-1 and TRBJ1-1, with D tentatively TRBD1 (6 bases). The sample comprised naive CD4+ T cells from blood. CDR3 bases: TGCGCCAGCAGCCAAGAGGGGACATTGAACACTGAAGCTTTCTTT. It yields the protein CASSQEGTLNTEAFF.